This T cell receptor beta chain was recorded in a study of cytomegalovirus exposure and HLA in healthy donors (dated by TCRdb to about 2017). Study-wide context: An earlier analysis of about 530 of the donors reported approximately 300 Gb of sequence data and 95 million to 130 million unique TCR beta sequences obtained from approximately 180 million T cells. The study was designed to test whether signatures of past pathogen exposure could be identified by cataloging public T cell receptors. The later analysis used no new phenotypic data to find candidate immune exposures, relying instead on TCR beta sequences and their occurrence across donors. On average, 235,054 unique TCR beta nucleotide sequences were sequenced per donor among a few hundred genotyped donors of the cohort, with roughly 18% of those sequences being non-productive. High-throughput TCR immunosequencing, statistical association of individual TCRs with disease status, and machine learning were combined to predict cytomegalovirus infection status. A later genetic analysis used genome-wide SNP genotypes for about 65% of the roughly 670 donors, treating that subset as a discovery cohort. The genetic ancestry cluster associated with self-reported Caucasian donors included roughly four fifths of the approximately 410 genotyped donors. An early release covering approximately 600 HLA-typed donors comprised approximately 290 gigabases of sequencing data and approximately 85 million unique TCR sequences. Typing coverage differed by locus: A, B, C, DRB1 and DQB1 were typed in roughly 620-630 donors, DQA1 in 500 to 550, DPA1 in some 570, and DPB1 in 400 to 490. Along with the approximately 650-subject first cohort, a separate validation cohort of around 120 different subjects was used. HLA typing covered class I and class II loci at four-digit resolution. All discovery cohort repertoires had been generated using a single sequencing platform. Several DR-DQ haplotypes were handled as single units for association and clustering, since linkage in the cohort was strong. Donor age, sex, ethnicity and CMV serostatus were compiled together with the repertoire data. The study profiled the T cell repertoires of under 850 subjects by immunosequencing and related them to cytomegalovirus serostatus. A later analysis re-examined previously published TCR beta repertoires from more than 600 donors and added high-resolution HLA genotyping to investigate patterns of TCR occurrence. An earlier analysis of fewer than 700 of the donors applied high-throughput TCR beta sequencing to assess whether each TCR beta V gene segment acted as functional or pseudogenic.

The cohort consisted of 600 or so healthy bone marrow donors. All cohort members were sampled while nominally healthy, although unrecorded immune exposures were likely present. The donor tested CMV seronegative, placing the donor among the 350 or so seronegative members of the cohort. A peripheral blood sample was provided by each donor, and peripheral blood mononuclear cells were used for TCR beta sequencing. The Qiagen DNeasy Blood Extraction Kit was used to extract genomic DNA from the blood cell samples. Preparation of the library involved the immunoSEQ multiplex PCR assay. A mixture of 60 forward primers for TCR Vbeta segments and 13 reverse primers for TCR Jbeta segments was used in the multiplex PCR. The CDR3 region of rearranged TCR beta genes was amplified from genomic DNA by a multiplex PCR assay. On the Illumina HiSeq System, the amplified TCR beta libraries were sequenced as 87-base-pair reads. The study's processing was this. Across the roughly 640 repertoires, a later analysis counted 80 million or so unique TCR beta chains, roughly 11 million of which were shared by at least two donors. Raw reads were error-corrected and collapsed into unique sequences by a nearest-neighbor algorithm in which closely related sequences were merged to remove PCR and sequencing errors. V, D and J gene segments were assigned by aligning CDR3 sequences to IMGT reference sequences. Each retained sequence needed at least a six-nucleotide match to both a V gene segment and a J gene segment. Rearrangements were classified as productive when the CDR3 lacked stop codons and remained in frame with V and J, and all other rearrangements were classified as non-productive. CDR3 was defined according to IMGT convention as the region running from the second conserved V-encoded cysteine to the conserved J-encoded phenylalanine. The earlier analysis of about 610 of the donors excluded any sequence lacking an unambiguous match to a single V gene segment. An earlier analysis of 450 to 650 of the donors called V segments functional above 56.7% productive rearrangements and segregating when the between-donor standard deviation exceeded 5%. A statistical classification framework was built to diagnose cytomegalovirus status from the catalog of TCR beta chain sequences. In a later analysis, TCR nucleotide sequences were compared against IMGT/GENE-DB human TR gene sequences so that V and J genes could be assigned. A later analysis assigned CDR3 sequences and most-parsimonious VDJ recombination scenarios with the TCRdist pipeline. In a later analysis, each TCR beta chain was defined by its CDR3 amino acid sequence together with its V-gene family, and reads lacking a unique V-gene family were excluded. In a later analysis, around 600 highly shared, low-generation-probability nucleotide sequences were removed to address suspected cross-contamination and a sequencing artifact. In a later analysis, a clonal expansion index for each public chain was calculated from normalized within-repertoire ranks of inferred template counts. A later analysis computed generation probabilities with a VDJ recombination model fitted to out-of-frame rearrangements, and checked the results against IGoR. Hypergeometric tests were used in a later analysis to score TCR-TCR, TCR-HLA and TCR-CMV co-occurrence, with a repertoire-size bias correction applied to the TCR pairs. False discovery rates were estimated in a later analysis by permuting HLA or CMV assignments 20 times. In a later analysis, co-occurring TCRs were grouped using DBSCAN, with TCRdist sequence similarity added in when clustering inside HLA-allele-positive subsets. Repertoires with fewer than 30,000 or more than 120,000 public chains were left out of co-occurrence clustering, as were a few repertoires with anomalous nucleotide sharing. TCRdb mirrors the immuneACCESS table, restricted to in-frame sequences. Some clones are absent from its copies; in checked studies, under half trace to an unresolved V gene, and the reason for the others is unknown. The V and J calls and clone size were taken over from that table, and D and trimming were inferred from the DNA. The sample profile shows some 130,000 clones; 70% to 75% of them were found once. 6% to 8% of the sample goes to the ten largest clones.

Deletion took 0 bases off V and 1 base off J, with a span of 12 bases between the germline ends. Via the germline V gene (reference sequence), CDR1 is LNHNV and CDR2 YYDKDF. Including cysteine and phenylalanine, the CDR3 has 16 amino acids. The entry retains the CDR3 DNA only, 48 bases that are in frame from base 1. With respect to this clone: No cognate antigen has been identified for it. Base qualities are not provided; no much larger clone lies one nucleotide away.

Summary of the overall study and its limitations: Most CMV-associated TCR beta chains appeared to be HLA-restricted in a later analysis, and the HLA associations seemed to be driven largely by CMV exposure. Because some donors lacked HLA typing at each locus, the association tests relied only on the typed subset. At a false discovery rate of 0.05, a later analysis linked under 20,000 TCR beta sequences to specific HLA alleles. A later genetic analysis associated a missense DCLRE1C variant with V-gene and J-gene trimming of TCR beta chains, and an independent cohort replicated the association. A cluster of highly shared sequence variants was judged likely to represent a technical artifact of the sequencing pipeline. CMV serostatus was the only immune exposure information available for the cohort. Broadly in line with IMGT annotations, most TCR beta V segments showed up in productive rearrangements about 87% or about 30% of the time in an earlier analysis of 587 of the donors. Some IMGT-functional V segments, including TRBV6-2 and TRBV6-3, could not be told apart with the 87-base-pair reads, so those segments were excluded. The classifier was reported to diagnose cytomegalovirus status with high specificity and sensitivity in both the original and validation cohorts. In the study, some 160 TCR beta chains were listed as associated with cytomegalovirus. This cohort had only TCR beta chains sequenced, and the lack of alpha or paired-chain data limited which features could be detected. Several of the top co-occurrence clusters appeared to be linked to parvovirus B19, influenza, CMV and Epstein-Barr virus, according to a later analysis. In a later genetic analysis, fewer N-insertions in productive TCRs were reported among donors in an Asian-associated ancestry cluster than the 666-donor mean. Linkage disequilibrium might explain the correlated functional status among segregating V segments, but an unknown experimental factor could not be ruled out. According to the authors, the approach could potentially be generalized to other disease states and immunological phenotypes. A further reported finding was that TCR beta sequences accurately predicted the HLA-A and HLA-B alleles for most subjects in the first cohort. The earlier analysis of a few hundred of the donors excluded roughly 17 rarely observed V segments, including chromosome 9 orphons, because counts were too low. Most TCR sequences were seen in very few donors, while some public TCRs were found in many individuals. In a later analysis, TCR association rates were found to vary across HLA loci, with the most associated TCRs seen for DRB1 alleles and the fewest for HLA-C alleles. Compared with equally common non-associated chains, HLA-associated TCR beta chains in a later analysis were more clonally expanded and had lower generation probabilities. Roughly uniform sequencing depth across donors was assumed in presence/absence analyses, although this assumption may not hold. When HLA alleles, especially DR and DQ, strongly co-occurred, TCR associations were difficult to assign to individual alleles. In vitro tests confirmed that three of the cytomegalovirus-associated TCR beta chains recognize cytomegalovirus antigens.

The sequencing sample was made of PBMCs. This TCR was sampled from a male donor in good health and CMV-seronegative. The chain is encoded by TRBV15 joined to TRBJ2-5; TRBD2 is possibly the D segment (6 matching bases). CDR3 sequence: CATSRDYGSGQETQYF. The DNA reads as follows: TGTGCCACCAGCAGAGACTACGGGAGTGGCCAAGAGACCCAGTACTTC.